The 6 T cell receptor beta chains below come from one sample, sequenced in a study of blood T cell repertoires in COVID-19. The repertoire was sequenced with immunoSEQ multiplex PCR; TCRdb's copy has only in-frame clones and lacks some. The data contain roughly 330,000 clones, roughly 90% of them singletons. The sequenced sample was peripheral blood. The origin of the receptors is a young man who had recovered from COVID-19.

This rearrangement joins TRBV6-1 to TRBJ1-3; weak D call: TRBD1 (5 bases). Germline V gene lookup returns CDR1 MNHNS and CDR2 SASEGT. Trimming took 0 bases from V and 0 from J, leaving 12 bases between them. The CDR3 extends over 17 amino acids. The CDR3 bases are TGTGCCAGCAGTGAAGCGCTTGGGGCAGCCTCTGGAAACACCATATATTTT. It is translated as CASSEALGAASGNTIYF.

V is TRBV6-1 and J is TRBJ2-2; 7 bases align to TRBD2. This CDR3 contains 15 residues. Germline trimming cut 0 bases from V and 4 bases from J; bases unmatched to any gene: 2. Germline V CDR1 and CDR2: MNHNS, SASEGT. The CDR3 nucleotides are TGTGCCAGCAGTGAAGCGGGGGAGGGCACCGGGGAGCTGTTTTTT. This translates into CASSEAGEGTGELFF.

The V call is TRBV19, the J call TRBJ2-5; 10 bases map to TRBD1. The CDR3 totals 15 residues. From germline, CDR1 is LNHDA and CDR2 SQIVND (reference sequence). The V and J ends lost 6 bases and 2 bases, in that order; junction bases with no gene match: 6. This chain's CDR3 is CASSKTGGRQETQYF. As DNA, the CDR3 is TGTGCCAGTAGCAAGACAGGGGGCAGGCAAGAGACCCAGTACTTC.

CDR3 bases: TGTGCCAGCAGCTCCTCGCGGAGCACAGATACGCAGTATTTT. This gives the protein CASSSSRSTDTQYF. This chain connects TRBV7-2 to TRBJ2-3; D is unresolved. Germline-derived CDR1 and CDR2 are SGHTA and FQGNSA. The ends were cut back, 4 bases at V and 0 bases at J, with 8 bases in the middle. This CDR3 region has 14 residues.

In nucleotides, the CDR3 is TGTGCCAGCAGCCAAGCGTGGGCGGGACAGGGGGTCTACGAGCAGTACTTC. Residues: CASSQAWAGQGVYEQYF. The V call is TRBV4-2, the J call TRBJ2-7, with 11 nucleotides matching TRBD1. The CDR3 covers 17 residues. The J segment lost 3 bases and the V segment lost 1 base, leaving 8 bases of the junction unmatched. The germline gives CDR1 LGHNA, CDR2 YNFKEQ.

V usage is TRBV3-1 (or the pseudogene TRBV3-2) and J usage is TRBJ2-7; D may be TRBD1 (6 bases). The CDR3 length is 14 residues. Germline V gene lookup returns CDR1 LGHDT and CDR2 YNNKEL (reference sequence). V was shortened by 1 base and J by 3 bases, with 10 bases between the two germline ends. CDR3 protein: CASSQAGHYYEQYF. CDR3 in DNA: TGTGCCAGCAGCCAAGCGGGACACTACTACGAGCAGTACTTC.